Below are 30 T cell receptor beta chains sequenced from a single sample in a study of identical twins. TCRdb re-derived calls from the 5' RACE reads in MiXCR, one entry per CDR3 protein. The table records about 330,000 distinct CDR3 sequences, about 12% of them present only once. Another study also made use of these data, one on yellow fever vaccine responses in identical twins.

Sequencing was carried out using CD8+ T cells sorted from blood. The receptors originated from a young woman in good health.

This clonotype was found many times. V is TRBV4-1 and J is TRBJ1-1, with 7 bases identical to TRBD1. The V gene end was trimmed by 7 bases and the J gene end by 0 bases; junction bases not matched to a gene: 11. CDR3 length: 16 amino acids. Per the germline V gene, CDR1 is MGHRA and CDR2 is YSYEKL. CDR3 nucleotides: TGCGCCAGCACCCCAGGGGGGCAGAGCATGAACACTGAAGCTTTCTTT. Translation gives CASTPGGQSMNTEAFF.

There are many counts of this clonotype. The chain employs TRBV7-9 and TRBJ2-3; 8 bases are a match to TRBD1. This CDR3 is 14 amino acids long. CDR1 is SEHNR, CDR2 FQNEAQ, per germline (reference sequence). Losses at the gene ends were 5 bases for V and 6 bases for J; bases not matched to a gene: 7. The CDR3 DNA sequence: TGTGCCAGCAGCGCTACAGGGGGAAGGGATACGCAGTATTTT. It yields the protein CASSATGGRDTQYF.

This chain links TRBV6-5 with TRBJ2-3, with 10 bases lining up with TRBD2. CDR1 MNHEY and CDR2 SVGAGI come from the germline V gene. The V and J ends lost 4 bases and 5 bases, in that order; junction bases with no gene match: 6. The CDR3 sequence is 15 residues long. DNA of the CDR3: TGTGCCAGCAGTTCCAGCGGGGGGGCGAAAGATACGCAGTATTTT. This translates into CASSSSGGAKDTQYF.

The table lists this clonotype with many counts. V is TRBV6-1 and J is TRBJ1-1; perhaps TRBD1 as D (6 bases). The CDR3 extends over 14 amino acids. Per the germline V gene, CDR1 is MNHNS and CDR2 is SASEGT. The V gene lost 9 bases and the J gene lost 5 bases, with 19 bases spanning the gap. CDR3 sequence reads: CASSPGHLSTEAFF. Written as DNA, the CDR3 is TGTGCCAGTTCTCCGGGACACCTTAGTACTGAAGCTTTCTTT.

This clonotype was observed many times. The CDR3 protein is CASSQLAGGTGELFF. The CDR3 coding sequence is TGCGCCAGCAGCCAACTAGCGGGGGGCACCGGGGAGCTGTTTTTT. The chain uses TRBV4-1 and TRBJ2-2; 11 bases agree with TRBD2. V shed 2 bases, J shed 4 bases, and the junction held 0 bases outside the gene matches. The CDR3 has 15 amino acids. Germline loops: CDR1 MGHRA, CDR2 YSYEKL.

This clonotype was detected many times. This chain connects TRBV12-5 to TRBJ2-7, with D unresolved. CDR3 length: 12 amino acids. CDR1 and CDR2 from the germline V gene are LGHNT and FRNRAP. Deletions cut 1 base from V and 7 bases from J, with 8 bases between. In nucleotides, the CDR3 is TGTGCTAGTGGTTTGGGACAAACGGAGCAGTACTTC. It yields the protein CASGLGQTEQYF.

The chain couples TRBV7-9 to TRBJ2-5, with 9 nucleotides matching TRBD2. The V gene end was trimmed by 5 bases and the J gene end by 4 bases; junction bases not matched to a gene: 2. Germline V lookup: CDR1 SEHNR, CDR2 FQNEAQ (reference sequence). The CDR3 has 13 residues. The CDR3 sequence: CASSPSGIETQYF. DNA for the CDR3: TGTGCCAGCAGCCCTAGCGGGATAGAGACCCAGTACTTC. Drawing the rest from reference TRBV7-9 and TRBJ2-5, the complete variable domain is DTGVSQNPRHKITKRGQNVTFRCDPISEHNRLYWYRQTLGQGPEFLTYFQNEAQLEKSRLLSDRFSAERPKGSFSTLEIQRTEQGDSAMYLCASSPSGIETQYFGPGTRLLVL.

The chain is built from TRBV27 and TRBJ1-2, with D maybe TRBD1 (5 bases). The CDR3 extends over 13 amino acids. From germline, CDR1 is MNHEY and CDR2 SMNVEV (reference sequence). Trimming pared 7 bases from V and 4 bases from J, leaving 13 bases between. In DNA, the CDR3 is TGTGCCAGCAAACCGGGGGACTCCTATGGCTACACCTTC. As protein: CASKPGDSYGYTF.

V and J are TRBV11-2 and TRBJ1-6, with unresolved D. Between the trimmed V and J ends, which lost 1 base and 7 bases, there was a span of 14 bases. The CDR3 sequence is 16 residues long. Germline CDR1 reads SGHAT; CDR2 reads FQNNGV. The CDR3 here is CASSLVWQSPNSPLHF. The CDR3 DNA is TGTGCCAGCAGCTTAGTTTGGCAGTCCCCCAATTCACCCCTCCACTTT.

V is TRBV12-3 or TRBV12-4 and J is TRBJ2-5; D is possibly TRBD2 (5 bases). V was cut by 2 bases and J by 5 bases, with 15 bases left in between. The CDR3 is made up of 15 amino acids. CDR3 in amino acids: CASSLYLSGVETQYF. The DNA for the CDR3 is TGTGCCAGCAGTTTATACTTATCCGGGGTGGAGACCCAGTACTTC.

The CDR3 DNA reads TGTGCCAGCAGCTTCGAACAGGGGGTATTAGGATACGAGCAGTACTTC. Its translation: CASSFEQGVLGYEQYF. The V gene is TRBV11-2, the J gene TRBJ2-7; the match to TRBD1 covers 8 bases. With V trimmed by 3 bases and J by 4 bases, 11 bases remained unmatched. The CDR3 contains 16 residues. Germline assignment: CDR1 SGHAT and CDR2 FQNNGV. Variable domain in full (rest from reference TRBV11-2 and TRBJ2-7): EAGVAQSPRYKIIEKRQSVAFWCNPISGHATLYWYQQILGQGPKLLIQFQNNGVVDDSQLPKDRFSAERLKGVDSTLKIQPAKLEDSAVYLCASSFEQGVLGYEQYFGPGTRLTVT.

This clonotype was counted a few times. This sequence joins TRBV24-1 and TRBJ2-3; the D gene is possibly TRBD2 (5 bases). Germline CDR1 is KGHDR and CDR2 is SFDVKD. Trimming shortened V by 1 base and J by 4 bases, and 5 bases separated the two germline ends. CDR3 size: 13 residues. CDR3 sequence: CATSDLLADTQYF. DNA for the CDR3: TGTGCCACCAGTGATTTACTAGCAGATACGCAGTATTTT.

This clonotype was seen ten or more times. The chain is built from TRBV12-3 or TRBV12-4 and TRBJ2-6; D not resolved. This CDR3 region has 14 residues. With 7 bases removed from V and 0 bases from J, the gap between germline ends came to 7 bases. The CDR3 loop is CASTLFSGANVLTF. Here the CDR3 DNA reads TGTGCCAGCACCCTGTTCTCTGGGGCCAACGTCCTGACTTTC.

The chain couples TRBV11-1 to TRBJ2-2; 9 bases are shared with TRBD1. The length of the CDR3 is 20 residues. The germline V gene encodes CDR1 SGHAT and CDR2 FQDESV (reference sequence). Unmatched junction bases numbered 18, after V lost 3 bases and J lost 4 bases. The CDR3 loop is CASSLFPGQGWRERTGELFF. CDR3 in DNA: TGTGCCAGCAGCTTGTTTCCGGGACAGGGCTGGCGGGAGCGCACCGGGGAGCTGTTTTTT.

This chain connects TRBV7-2 to TRBJ2-2; D may be TRBD1 or TRBD2 (6 bases each). From germline, CDR1 is SGHTA and CDR2 FQGNSA. This CDR3 is built from 17 residues. V dropped 7 bases and J dropped 6 bases, with 24 bases sitting between them. The CDR3 DNA follows: TGTGCCAGCAACAAAGAGGAGAGTAGGGGGGTATCCGGGGAGCTGTTTTTT. This translates into CASNKEESRGVSGELFF.

This chain links TRBV20-1 with TRBJ2-7, with a tentative D call TRBD2 (7 bases). Trimming shortened V by 1 base and J by 3 bases, and 10 bases separated the two germline ends. This CDR3 contains 13 residues. CDR1 and CDR2 from the germline V gene are DFQATT and SNEGSKA (reference sequence). CDR3 in DNA: TGCAGTGCTAGAGGGGGGGGCGGCTACGAGCAGTACTTC. It codes for CSARGGGGYEQYF.

The rearrangement uses TRBV12-3 or TRBV12-4 and TRBJ2-1, with TRBD1 as a possible D gene (7 bases). Trimming took off 6 bases at V and 9 bases at J, with 24 bases between the two ends. This CDR3 contains 16 residues. CDR3 in amino acids: CASRFTQGGFLSEQFF. Here the CDR3 DNA reads TGTGCCAGCAGATTTACCCAGGGGGGATTTTTAAGTGAGCAGTTCTTC.

The rearrangement uses TRBV6-5 and TRBJ2-1; no clear D gene. The germline V gene has CDR1 MNHEY and CDR2 SVGAGI. V was shortened by 2 bases and J by 11 bases, with 16 bases between the two germline ends. The CDR3 contains 14 residues. As DNA, the CDR3 is TGTGCCAGCAGTTACGTGATGGACCCACCTCAGCAGTTCTTC. Translation gives CASSYVMDPPQQFF.

Here the CDR3 reads CASSPPGDRGSQETQYF. The DNA of the CDR3 is TGTGCCAGCAGCCCACCCGGGGACAGGGGAAGCCAAGAGACCCAGTACTTC. The chain combines TRBV7-9 with TRBJ2-5, with 10 bases fitting TRBD1. Per germline, CDR1 SEHNR and CDR2 FQNEAQ (reference sequence). The CDR3 contains 17 residues. The junction had 10 bases not matched to a gene; V was cut back by 5 bases and J by 1 base.

This clonotype was counted a few times. The chain carries TRBV5-8 and TRBJ1-1, with D possibly being TRBD1 (5 bases). CDR1 is SGHTS, CDR2 YDEGEE, per germline. The CDR3 runs to 15 residues. V lost 1 base, J lost 3 bases, and 13 bases lay in between. The CDR3 loop is CASSLNLIGDTEAFF. The DNA of the CDR3 is TGTGCCAGCAGCTTGAATTTGATAGGGGACACTGAAGCTTTCTTT.

The V and J genes are TRBV20-1 and TRBJ2-1; D is unresolved. CDR1 and CDR2 (germline): DFQATT, SNEGSKA (reference sequence). V shed 5 bases and J shed 3 bases, with 11 bases lying between them. CDR3 length: 13 amino acids. The CDR3 coding sequence is TGCAGTGCTGATACCGGGCTCTACAATGAGCAGTTCTTC. This sequence encodes CSADTGLYNEQFF.

The chain links TRBV6-2 or TRBV6-3 to TRBJ1-2; tentative D call: TRBD1 (5 bases). CDR1 and CDR2 (germline): MNHEY, SVGEGT. The CDR3 totals 15 residues. V lost 6 bases, J lost 0 bases, and 14 bases lay in between. The CDR3 DNA reads TGTGCCAGCAGCTCGACTTTGGGGGCTAACTATGGCTACACCTTC. Translating gives CASSSTLGANYGYTF.

The chain carries TRBV28 and TRBJ2-2; 12 positions match TRBD2. V lost 5 bases, J lost 0 bases, and 1 base stayed unmatched. The CDR3 contains 16 residues. Germline loops: CDR1 MDHEN, CDR2 SYDVKM. The CDR3 sequence is CASSGLAGSNTGELFF. CDR3 nucleotides: TGTGCCAGCAGTGGACTAGCGGGGTCGAACACCGGGGAGCTGTTTTTT.

This chain connects TRBV20-1 to TRBJ2-1, with D perhaps TRBD1 (6 bases). The CDR3 runs to 14 residues. Germline V CDR1 and CDR2: DFQATT, SNEGSKA (reference sequence). This CDR3 reads CSPGGGASYNEQFF. The CDR3 DNA reads TGCAGCCCTGGGGGCGGCGCCTCCTACAATGAGCAGTTCTTC.

This chain joins TRBV11-2 and TRBJ2-3, with TRBD1 as a possible D gene (5 bases). The germline CDR1 and CDR2 sequences are SGHAT and FQNNGV. The V end was cut by 2 bases, the J end by 3 bases, with 27 bases between. The CDR3 sequence is 20 residues long. This CDR3 is CASSLPARDPRGSSTDTQYF. The DNA of the CDR3 is TGTGCCAGCAGCTTACCAGCCAGGGATCCCCGCGGTTCGTCAACAGATACGCAGTATTTT. The full variable domain, rest sourced from reference TRBV11-2 and TRBJ2-3, is EAGVAQSPRYKIIEKRQSVAFWCNPISGHATLYWYQQILGQGPKLLIQFQNNGVVDDSQLPKDRFSAERLKGVDSTLKIQPAKLEDSAVYLCASSLPARDPRGSSTDTQYFGPGTRLTVL.

In this sample, this clonotype turned up a few times. The chain couples TRBV6-4 to TRBJ2-1; TRBD2 matches at 13 bases. Germline trimming cut 6 bases from V and 8 bases from J; bases unmatched to any gene: 7. Germline loops: CDR1 MRHNA, CDR2 SNTAGT. This CDR3 is 15 amino acids long. CDR3 DNA: TGTGCCAGCAGCGAAACTAGCGGGGGGGTAGATGAGCAGTTCTTC. It specifies CASSETSGGVDEQFF.

In its sample, this clonotype was seen many times. The chain is built from TRBV29-1 and TRBJ2-1, with D unresolved. CDR3 length: 11 amino acids. V lost 3 bases and J 4 bases, leaving 4 bases between the germline ends. Germline V lookup: CDR1 SQVTM, CDR2 ANQGSEA. The chain's CDR3 is CSVEYYNEQFF. DNA of the CDR3: TGCAGCGTTGAGTATTACAATGAGCAGTTCTTC.

In DNA form, the CDR3 reads TGCAGTGCTAGAGATATTTCCCCTGAGACAGGGCCAACCTGTGGGGCCAACGTCCTGACTTTC. This translates into CSARDISPETGPTCGANVLTF. This chain uses TRBV20-1 with TRBJ2-6, with 7 bases that match TRBD1. The CDR3 is 21 residues long. Germline CDR1 is DFQATT and CDR2 is SNEGSKA (reference sequence). The V segment lost 0 bases and the J segment 3 bases; nucleotides outside the gene matches: 20.

This clonotype was recorded at least ten times. The chain is built from TRBV3-1 and TRBJ1-1; D not certain. Trimming took off 7 bases at V and 1 base at J, with 10 bases between the two ends. The CDR3 covers 13 residues. Looked up from germline, CDR1 is LGHDT and CDR2 is YNNKEL (reference sequence). This chain's CDR3 is CASTYTTNTEAFF. DNA of the CDR3: TGTGCCAGCACATACACCACGAACACTGAAGCTTTCTTT.

J is TRBJ2-2 and V is TRBV11-1; tentatively, D is TRBD2 (5 bases). Germline V gene lookup returns CDR1 SGHAT and CDR2 FQDESV (reference sequence). V lost 3 bases and J 0 bases, leaving 17 bases between the germline ends. The CDR3 has 18 residues. The DNA of the CDR3 is TGTGCCAGCAGCTTCCTCGGAGGCAGGCTAACGAACACCGGGGAGCTGTTTTTT. This sequence encodes CASSFLGGRLTNTGELFF.